This TCR beta chain was identified in a study of regulatory T cells in long-lasting Graves disease. Building of the TCR beta libraries involved iRepertoire HTBI primers and Arm-PCR of CDR3 regions. TCRdb re-analysed the multiplex PCR reads in MiXCR, keeping a single row per CDR3 protein. Of under 500,000 distinct CDR3 sequences listed, roughly 15% are singletons. This clonotype was seen many times. Stated time point: newly diagnosed GD, antithyroid drugs for less than 3 months. Preparation of the TCR library used RNA extracted from PBMCs. This CDR3 spans 14 amino acids. Between the trimmed V and J ends, which lost 0 bases and 13 bases, there was a span of 18 bases. Looked up from germline, CDR1 is LGHDT and CDR2 is YNNKEL (reference sequence). A further study also used this sample, focusing on T cells in Graves' hyperthyroidism and ophthalmopathy.

This sequence joins TRBV3-1 and TRBJ1-2; TRBD1 is a possible D gene (5 bases). The receptor was isolated from a woman in her 30s with Graves disease. This specimen consisted of peripheral blood mononuclear cells (PBMCs), obtained at new diagnosis, from a patient treated with antithyroid drugs. The chain's CDR3 is CASSQEGTTEAITF. CDR3 coding DNA: TGTGCCAGCAGCCAAGAGGGGACCACCGAGGCCATCACCTTC.